These 3 T cell receptor beta chains originate from one sample sequenced in a study of T cell repertoires in cytomegalovirus infection. TCRdb re-derived calls from the reads in MiXCR, one entry per CDR3 protein. The table has 200,000 to 300,000 distinct CDR3 sequences, approximately 6.7% seen once. The sample taken for sequencing was PBMCs. These receptors were taken from a human donor in good health (CMV status not recorded). Some clones in this sample may be carry-over from other donors' samples.

This clonotype was observed at least ten times. Written as DNA, the CDR3 is TGTGCCAGCAGTTTACGGCTAGGGGATGGCTACACCTTC. Its protein product is CASSLRLGDGYTF. The rearrangement links TRBV27 to TRBJ1-2, with a tentative D call TRBD1 (5 bases). V shed 2 bases and J shed 6 bases, with 10 bases lying between them. The CDR3 is 13 residues long. From germline, CDR1 is MNHEY and CDR2 SMNVEV (reference sequence).

This clonotype was detected ten times or more. This chain uses TRBV4-1 with TRBJ2-7, with TRBD1 identical over 7 bases. CDR3 length: 16 amino acids. Germline CDR1 and CDR2: MGHRA and YSYEKL. Trimming cost V 0 bases and J 4 bases; bases outside gene matches: 9. As DNA, the CDR3 is TGCGCCAGCAGCCAAGATGGGGACAGTGAGGGTTACGAGCAGTACTTC. Protein product: CASSQDGDSEGYEQYF.

This clonotype has at least ten counts. The chain combines TRBV7-2 with TRBJ1-2; a possible D gene is TRBD1 (6 bases). Germline V CDR1 and CDR2: SGHTA, FQGNSA. This CDR3 region has 14 residues. V shed 4 bases and J shed 5 bases, with 14 bases lying between them. The CDR3 DNA reads as TGTGCCAGCAGCTCCCGGGACAAGGTTTATGGCTACACCTTC. This encodes CASSSRDKVYGYTF.